This T cell receptor beta chain stems from a study of CD8 T cells in ankylosing spondylitis. Findings and limits, study-wide: Earlier work had already found some motif variants in reactive arthritis synovial fluid and blood.

TCRdb recomputed calls from the 5' RACE reads with MiXCR, one row per CDR3 protein. The sample shows roughly 180,000 distinct CDR3 sequences, 8.5% to 10% of them seen only once. Germline lookup yields CDR1 SQVTM and CDR2 ANQGSEA. This CDR3 is 12 amino acids long. Trimming left V 4 bases short and J 7 bases short, with 11 bases between. This clonotype was observed a few times. Its antigen is not identified. This sequence originates from a female donor with ankylosing spondylitis or in good health (not recorded which). The chain has TRBV29-1 and TRBJ2-1; a possible D gene is TRBD1 (5 bases). Sequencing was carried out using blood, either unsorted or a sorted T cell fraction (not recorded which). CDR3 region: CSVVGPGNEQFF. The CDR3 nucleotides are TGCAGCGTTGTGGGGCCGGGTAATGAGCAGTTCTTC.